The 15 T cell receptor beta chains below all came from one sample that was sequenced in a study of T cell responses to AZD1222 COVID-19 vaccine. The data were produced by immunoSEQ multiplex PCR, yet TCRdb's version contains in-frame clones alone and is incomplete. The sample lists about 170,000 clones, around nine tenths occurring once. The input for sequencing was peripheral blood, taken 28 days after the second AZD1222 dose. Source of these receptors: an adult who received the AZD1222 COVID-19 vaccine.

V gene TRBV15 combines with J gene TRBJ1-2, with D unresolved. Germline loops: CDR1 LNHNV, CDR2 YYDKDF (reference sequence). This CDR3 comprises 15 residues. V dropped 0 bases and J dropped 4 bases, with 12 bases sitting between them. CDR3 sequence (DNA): TGTGCCACCAGCAGAGACCCCGGGTTCCTCTATGGCTACACCTTC. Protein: CATSRDPGFLYGYTF.

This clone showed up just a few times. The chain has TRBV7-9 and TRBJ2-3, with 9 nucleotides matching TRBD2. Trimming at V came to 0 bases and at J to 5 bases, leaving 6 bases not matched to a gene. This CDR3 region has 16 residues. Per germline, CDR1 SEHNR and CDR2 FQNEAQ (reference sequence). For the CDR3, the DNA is TGTGCCAGCAGCTTAGCTAGCGGGGGATCCTTAGATACGCAGTATTTT. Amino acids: CASSLASGGSLDTQYF.

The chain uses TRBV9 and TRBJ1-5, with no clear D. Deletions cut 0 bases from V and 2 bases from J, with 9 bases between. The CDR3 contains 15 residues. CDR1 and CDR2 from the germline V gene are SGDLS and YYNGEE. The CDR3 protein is CASSVDPQGNQPQHF. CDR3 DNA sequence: TGTGCCAGCAGCGTAGATCCCCAGGGCAATCAGCCCCAGCATTTT.

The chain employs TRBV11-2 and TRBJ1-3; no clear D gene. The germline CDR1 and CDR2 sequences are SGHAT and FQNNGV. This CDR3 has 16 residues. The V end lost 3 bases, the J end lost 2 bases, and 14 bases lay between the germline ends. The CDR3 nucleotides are TGTGCCAGCAGCTTTAATCCCCCCCCGGCTGGAAACACCATATATTTT. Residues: CASSFNPPPAGNTIYF.

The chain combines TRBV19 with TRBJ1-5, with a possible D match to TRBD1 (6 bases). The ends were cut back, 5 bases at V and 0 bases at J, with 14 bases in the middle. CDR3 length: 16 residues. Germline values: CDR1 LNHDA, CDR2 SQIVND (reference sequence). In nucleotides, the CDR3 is TGTGCCAGTAGTGTGAGGGCAGGGGATAGCAATCAGCCCCAGCATTTT. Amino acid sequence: CASSVRAGDSNQPQHF.

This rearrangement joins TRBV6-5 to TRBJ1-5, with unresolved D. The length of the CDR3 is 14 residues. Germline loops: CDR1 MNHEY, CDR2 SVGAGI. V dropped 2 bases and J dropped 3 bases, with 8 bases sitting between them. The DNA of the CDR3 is TGTGCCAGCAGTTACCTCCAGAACAATCAGCCCCAGCATTTT. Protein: CASSYLQNNQPQHF.

The CDR3 sequence is CASSENGRQFF. The CDR3 nucleotides read TGTGCCAGCAGCGAAAACGGTAGGCAGTTCTTC. The J gene is TRBJ2-1, the V gene TRBV5-6; D unclear. V lost 4 bases and J 12 bases, leaving 11 bases between the germline ends. Germline V CDR1 and CDR2: SGHDT, YYEEEE. The CDR3 contains 11 residues.

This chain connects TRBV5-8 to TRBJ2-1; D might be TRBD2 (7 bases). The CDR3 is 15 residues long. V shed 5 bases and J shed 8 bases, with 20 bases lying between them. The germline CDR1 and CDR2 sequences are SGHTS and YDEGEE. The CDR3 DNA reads TGTGCCAGCAGTACCCCGGGGGGCGGAGTGTATGAGCAGTTCTTC. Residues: CASSTPGGGVYEQFF.

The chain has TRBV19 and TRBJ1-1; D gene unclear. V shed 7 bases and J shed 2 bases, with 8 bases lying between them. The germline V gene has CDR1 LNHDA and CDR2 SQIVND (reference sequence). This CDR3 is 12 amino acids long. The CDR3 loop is CASTAGNTEAFF. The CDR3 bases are TGTGCCAGTACCGCCGGAAACACTGAAGCTTTCTTT.

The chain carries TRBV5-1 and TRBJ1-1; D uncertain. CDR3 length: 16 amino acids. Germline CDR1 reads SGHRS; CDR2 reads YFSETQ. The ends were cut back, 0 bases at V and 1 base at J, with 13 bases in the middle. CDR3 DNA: TGCGCCAGCAGCTTGGGTTTCGGGGAAGCGAACACTGAAGCTTTCTTT. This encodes CASSLGFGEANTEAFF.

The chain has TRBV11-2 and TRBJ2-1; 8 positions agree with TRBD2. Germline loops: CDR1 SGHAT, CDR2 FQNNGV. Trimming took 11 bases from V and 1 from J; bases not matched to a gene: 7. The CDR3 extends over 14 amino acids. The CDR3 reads CASGGGISYNEQFF. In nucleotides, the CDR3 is TGTGCCTCTGGCGGGGGGATATCCTACAATGAGCAGTTCTTC. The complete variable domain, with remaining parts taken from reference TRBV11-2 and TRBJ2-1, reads EAGVAQSPRYKIIEKRQSVAFWCNPISGHATLYWYQQILGQGPKLLIQFQNNGVVDDSQLPKDRFSAERLKGVDSTLKIQPAKLEDSAVYLCASGGGISYNEQFFGPGTRLTVL.

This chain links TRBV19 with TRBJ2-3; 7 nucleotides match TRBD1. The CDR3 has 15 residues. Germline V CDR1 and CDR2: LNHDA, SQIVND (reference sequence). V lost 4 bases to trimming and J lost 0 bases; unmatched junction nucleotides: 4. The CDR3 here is CASSRIQGSTDTQYF. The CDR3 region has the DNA TGTGCCAGTAGTAGAATACAGGGGAGCACAGATACGCAGTATTTT.

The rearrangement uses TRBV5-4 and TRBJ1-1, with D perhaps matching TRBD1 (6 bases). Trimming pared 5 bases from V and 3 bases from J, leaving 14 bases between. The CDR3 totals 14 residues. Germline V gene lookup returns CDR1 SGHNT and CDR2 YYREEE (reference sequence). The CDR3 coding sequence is TGTGCCAGCAGGGATCAGGGGCGGTACACTGAAGCTTTCTTT. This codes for CASRDQGRYTEAFF.

The CDR3 DNA reads as TGTGCCAGCAGTCCCCCGGGCGGCTCCAGGCCCCAGCATTTT. Encoded protein: CASSPPGGSRPQHF. The chain combines TRBV2 with TRBJ1-5; unclear D gene. The CDR3 length is 14 residues. Trimming cost V 5 bases and J 9 bases, with 17 bases left between them. CDR1 and CDR2 (germline): SNHLY, FYNNEI.

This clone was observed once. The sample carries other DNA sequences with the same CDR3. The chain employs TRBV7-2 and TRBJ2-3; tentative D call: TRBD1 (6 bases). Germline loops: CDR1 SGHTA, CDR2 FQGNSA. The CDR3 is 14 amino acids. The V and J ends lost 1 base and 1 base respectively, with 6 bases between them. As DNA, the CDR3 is TGTGCCAGCAGCTTAGACAGGGGCACAGATACGCAGTATTTT. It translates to CASSLDRGTDTQYF.